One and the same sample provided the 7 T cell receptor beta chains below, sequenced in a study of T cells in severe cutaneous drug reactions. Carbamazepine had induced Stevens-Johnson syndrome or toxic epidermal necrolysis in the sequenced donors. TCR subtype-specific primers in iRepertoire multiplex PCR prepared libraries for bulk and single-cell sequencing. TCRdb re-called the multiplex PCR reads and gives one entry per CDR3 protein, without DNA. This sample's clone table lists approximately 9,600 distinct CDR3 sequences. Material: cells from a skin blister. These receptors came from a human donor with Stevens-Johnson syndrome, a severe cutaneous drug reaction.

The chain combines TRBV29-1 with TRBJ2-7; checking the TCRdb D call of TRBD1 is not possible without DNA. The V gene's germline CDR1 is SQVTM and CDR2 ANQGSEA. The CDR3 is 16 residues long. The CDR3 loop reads CSALTRGTGEAYEQYF.

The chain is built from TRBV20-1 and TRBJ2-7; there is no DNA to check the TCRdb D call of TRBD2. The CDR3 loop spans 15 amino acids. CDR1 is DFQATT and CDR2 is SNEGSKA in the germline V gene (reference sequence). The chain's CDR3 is CSARLPLAGDGEQYF.

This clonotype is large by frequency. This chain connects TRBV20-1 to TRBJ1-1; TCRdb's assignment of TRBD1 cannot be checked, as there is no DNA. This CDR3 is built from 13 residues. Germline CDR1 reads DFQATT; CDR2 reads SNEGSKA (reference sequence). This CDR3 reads CSAPGDLNTEAFF.

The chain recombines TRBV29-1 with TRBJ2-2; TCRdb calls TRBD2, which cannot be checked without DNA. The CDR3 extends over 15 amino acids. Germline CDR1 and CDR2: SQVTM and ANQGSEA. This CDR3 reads CSGSLAGRNTGELFF.

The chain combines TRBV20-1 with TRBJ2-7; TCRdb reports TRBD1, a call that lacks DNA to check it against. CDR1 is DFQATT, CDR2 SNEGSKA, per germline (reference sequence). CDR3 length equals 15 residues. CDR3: CSARDRDREIYEQYF.

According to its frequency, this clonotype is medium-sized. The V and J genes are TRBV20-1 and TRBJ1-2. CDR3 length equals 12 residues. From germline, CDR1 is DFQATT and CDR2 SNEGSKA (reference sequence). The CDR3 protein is CSAPRSNYGYTF.

CDR3 in amino acids: CSVQRDREDQPQHF. J is TRBJ1-5 and V is TRBV29-1; TCRdb's D gene call, TRBD1, goes unchecked for lack of DNA. Germline lookup yields CDR1 SQVTM and CDR2 ANQGSEA. The CDR3 covers 14 residues.